Listed below are T cell receptor beta chains from one sample, sequenced in a study of T cells in Graves' hyperthyroidism and ophthalmopathy. TCRdb processed the multiplex PCR reads anew with MiXCR; each CDR3 protein has one entry. The profile covers 490,000 or so distinct CDR3 sequences, with about 20% appearing a single time and about half taken by the ten largest. Input material: blood. The receptors come from a man aged 40-49 years with Graves' ophthalmopathy. Both conserved end residues are part of each CDR3. The order of the fields is D gene, V gene, J gene, clone size, CDR3 protein. D genes are given only for firm matches. Some rows have no size entry. The others give once, few or many, or a class for an expanded clone.

TRBD1	TRBV6-2/TRBV6-3	TRBJ1-2	.	CASSLTGVQAGYTF
TRBD2	TRBV28	TRBJ2-2	many	CASRLLAEKAGELFF
.	TRBV13	TRBJ2-3	.	CASSLRAADTQYF
TRBD2	TRBV4-3	TRBJ2-7	few	CASSHGTGTSAYYEQYF
.	TRBV14	TRBJ2-4	.	CASSQGVSRYIQYF
.	TRBV5-1	TRBJ2-5	few	CASSLSNFQETQYF
.	TRBV19	TRBJ1-2	many	CASSPGTNYGYTF
.	TRBV3-1	TRBJ1-2	.	CASSHRAGDYGYTF
.	TRBV28	TRBJ1-2	.	CASSGGAQGYGYTF
.	TRBV5-8	TRBJ2-5	once	CASSLNGFQETQYF
TRBD2	TRBV11-3	TRBJ2-2	.	CASSSNTGGTGELFF